This TCR beta chain stems from a study of blood T cell repertoires in COVID-19. Turning to the study itself: T cells, B-cell-depleted T cells, or PBMCs provided the cDNA or gDNA that served as material.

One Seattle source followed patients from active infection through their disease course. The V and J ends lost 5 bases and 8 bases, in that order; junction bases with no gene match: 3. Germline V gives CDR1 SEHNR, CDR2 FQNEAQ (reference sequence). The CDR3 has 14 amino acids. The protocol was immunoSEQ multiplex PCR, while the TCRdb copy is restricted to in-frame clones and leaves out a portion. Of 400,000 or so clones in the sample, 70% to 90% were seen once. The sequence came from a man between 18 and 35 years old with COVID-19, enrolled during active disease. The rearrangement links TRBV7-9 to TRBJ1-6, with 10 positions matching TRBD1. Material: peripheral blood. CDR3 in DNA: TGTGCCAGCAGCAAGGGACAGGGGTATTCACCCCTCCACTTT. As protein: CASSKGQGYSPLHF.